This passage covers 22 T cell receptor beta chains from one sample sequenced in a study of CD8 T cells in Susac syndrome. The RNA, about 0.45 to 1 ug, was put through reverse transcription using random hexamers. One entry per CDR3 protein results from TCRdb running MiXCR on the immunoSEQ multiplex PCR reads. Among about 290,000 distinct CDR3 sequences listed, roughly 85% were seen once. Sequenced material: CD8+ T cells from PBMCs. The receptors originated from a human donor with multiple sclerosis.

The chain combines TRBV27 with TRBJ2-5, with 13 positions matching TRBD2. The CDR3 consists of 17 residues. Germline CDR1 reads MNHEY; CDR2 reads SMNVEV (reference sequence). The ends lost 5 bases at V and 6 bases at J; junction bases unmatched: 12. The CDR3 DNA is TGTGCCAGCAGTCCGGAACTAGCGGGAGGGCCTTTGAAGACCCAGTACTTC. This translates into CASSPELAGGPLKTQYF.

V gene TRBV23-1 combines with J gene TRBJ2-1, with D perhaps being TRBD1 or TRBD2 (6 bases each). TRBV23-1 is identified as an open reading frame with a role that is uncertain. Trimming left V 8 bases short and J 11 bases short, with 19 bases between. The CDR3 totals 13 residues. The CDR3 nucleotides are TGCGCCAGCCCGCGACTCGGGGGCTGGAAGCAGTTCTTC. Protein sequence: CASPRLGGWKQFF.

This clonotype has more than one count but fewer than ten. V and J are TRBV6-2 or TRBV6-3 and TRBJ2-7; the D is unclear. Germline V gene data show CDR1 as MNHEY and CDR2 as SVGEGT. The CDR3 loop spans 14 amino acids. With 4 bases removed from V and 0 bases from J, the gap between germline ends came to 10 bases. The CDR3 DNA reads as TGTGCCAGCAGTTCCCAGACATCCTCCTACGAGCAGTACTTC. Residues: CASSSQTSSYEQYF.

Concerning this clonotype: At one end, the junction sequence differs from germline, possibly due to a read error. The gene calls are TRBV4-1 and TRBJ1-5; 10 bases fit TRBD1. Germline CDR1 is MGHRA and CDR2 is YSYEKL. The CDR3 covers 19 residues. CDR3 amino acids: CSSSQDGTGALYSNQPQHF. The DNA for the CDR3 is TGCTCCAGCAGCCAAGATGGGACAGGGGCTCTATATAGCAATCAGCCCCAGCATTTT.

This clonotype has more than one count but fewer than ten. V usage is TRBV27 and J usage is TRBJ1-2, with 9 bases that match TRBD1. This CDR3 contains 12 residues. Trimming took 5 bases from V and 7 from J; bases not matched to a gene: 2. Germline loops: CDR1 MNHEY, CDR2 SMNVEV (reference sequence). The CDR3 coding sequence is TGTGCCAGCAGTCAGGGACAGGGTGGCTACACCTTC. Its translation: CASSQGQGGYTF.

This rearrangement joins TRBV5-4 to TRBJ2-6; 12 positions match TRBD2. CDR1 and CDR2 from the germline V gene are SGHNT and YYREEE (reference sequence). CDR3 length: 18 residues. Trimming cost V 4 bases and J 2 bases; bases outside gene matches: 7. CDR3 coding DNA: TGTGCCAGCAGCCCCAAGACTAGCGGGAGTACTGGGGCCAACGTCCTGACTTTC. Translation: CASSPKTSGSTGANVLTF.

This chain links TRBV24-1 with TRBJ2-1; tentative D call: TRBD1 (5 bases). The germline V gene has CDR1 KGHDR and CDR2 SFDVKD. Trimming left V 4 bases short and J 6 bases short, with 12 bases between. This CDR3 contains 14 residues. The CDR3 nucleotides are TGTGCCACCAGTGACTGGGGCCAGAGCAATGAGCAGTTCTTC. Translation: CATSDWGQSNEQFF.

The chain joins TRBV30 to TRBJ2-3; 11 positions match TRBD2. Germline loops: CDR1 GTSNPN, CDR2 SVGIG (reference sequence). The CDR3 consists of 14 residues. The J segment lost 3 bases and the V segment lost 8 bases, leaving 7 bases of the junction unmatched. CDR3: CALSLAGVTDTQYF. In nucleotides, the CDR3 is TGTGCCCTTTCACTAGCGGGAGTTACAGATACGCAGTATTTT.

CDR3: CASSRVSGDLDTF. For the CDR3, the DNA is TGCGCCAGCAGCCGAGTCTCGGGCGACCTCGACACCTTC. This rearrangement joins TRBV4-1 to TRBJ1-2; D uncertain. Germline V gene sequence: CDR1 MGHRA, CDR2 YSYEKL. The CDR3 sequence is 13 residues long. Trimming shortened V by 4 bases and J by 12 bases, and 18 bases separated the two germline ends.

This clonotype has a single count. In DNA form, the CDR3 reads TGTGCCAGCAGCGTGGAGATGACTAGCGGGGGCACAGATACGCAGTATTTT. Translation gives CASSVEMTSGGTDTQYF. V gene TRBV9 combines with J gene TRBJ2-3; 11 nucleotides align to TRBD2. This CDR3 region has 17 residues. The ends lost 2 bases at V and 1 base at J; junction bases unmatched: 6. CDR1 and CDR2 (germline): SGDLS, YYNGEE.

Only a few counts were recorded for this clonotype. V is TRBV6-1 and J is TRBJ2-7; 9 nucleotides align to TRBD2. The CDR3 spans 16 residues. Germline values: CDR1 MNHNS, CDR2 SASEGT. J gave up 3 bases and V 6 bases, and 12 bases lay outside the gene matches. The CDR3 is CASRGVAGDGSYEQYF. CDR3 DNA sequence: TGTGCCAGCAGGGGAGTAGCGGGAGACGGTAGCTACGAGCAGTACTTC.

This clonotype was picked up a small number of times. The genes are TRBV6-1 and TRBJ1-1; D call uncertain. Trimming cost V 11 bases and J 1 base, with 14 bases left between them. Germline CDR1 is MNHNS and CDR2 is SASEGT. CDR3 size: 13 residues. CDR3 sequence reads: CAGQDGQNTEAFF. CDR3 bases: TGTGCCGGCCAGGACGGTCAGAACACTGAAGCTTTCTTT.

The chain uses TRBV21-1 and TRBJ1-1. TRBV21-1 is noted as a pseudogene. The CDR3 totals 17 residues. The chain's CDR3 is CASSKGEASPLYTEAFF. CDR3 sequence (DNA): TGTGCCAGCAGCAAAGGGGAGGCTTCCCCTCTATACACTGAAGCTTTCTTT.

V usage is TRBV7-8 and J usage is TRBJ2-5; D remains ambiguous. The CDR3 has 13 residues. Germline CDR1 reads SGHVS; CDR2 reads FQNEAQ. With 8 bases removed from V and 14 bases from J, the gap between germline ends came to 24 bases. In DNA, the CDR3 is TGTGCCAGCCTTCACCTTTACCCGGGCCCTCCATACTTC. It specifies CASLHLYPGPPYF.

The chain employs TRBV9 and TRBJ1-2, with 7 bases matching TRBD1. The CDR3 totals 15 residues. CDR1 and CDR2 (germline): SGDLS, YYNGEE. Germline trimming cut 2 bases from V and 0 bases from J; bases unmatched to any gene: 4. The CDR3 region is CASSVTGDPNYGYTF. For the CDR3, the DNA is TGTGCCAGCAGCGTTACAGGGGACCCTAACTATGGCTACACCTTC. Looking up the rest from reference TRBV9 and TRBJ1-2 gives the full variable domain: DSGVTQTPKHLITATGQRVTLRCSPRSGDLSVYWYQQSLDQGLQFLIQYYNGEERAKGNILERFSAQQFPDLHSELNLSSLELGDSALYFCASSVTGDPNYGYTFGSGTRLTVV.

The chain employs TRBV14 and TRBJ2-5; D possibly corresponds to TRBD2 (6 bases). From germline, CDR1 is SGHDN and CDR2 FVKESK. CDR3 length equals 18 residues. Trimming left V 1 base short and J 2 bases short, with 20 bases between. CDR3 sequence: CASSQGSRAGTRQETQYF. CDR3 nucleotides: TGTGCCAGCAGCCAAGGCTCTAGGGCCGGGACTCGTCAAGAGACCCAGTACTTC.

The V gene is TRBV11-2, the J gene TRBJ2-7; 7 positions agree with TRBD1. The trim removed 1 base at V and 3 bases at J, leaving 12 bases unmatched. The germline V gene encodes CDR1 SGHAT and CDR2 FQNNGV. This CDR3 region has 17 residues. CDR3 protein: CASSLGSDRDSSYEQYF. In DNA form, the CDR3 reads TGTGCCAGCAGCTTAGGGTCTGACAGGGATTCGAGCTACGAGCAGTACTTC.

The genes are TRBV7-3 and TRBJ2-1; 13 positions match TRBD2. Germline assignment: CDR1 SGHTA and CDR2 FQGTGA. The CDR3 consists of 18 residues. The V segment lost 2 bases and the J segment 8 bases; nucleotides outside the gene matches: 12. The CDR3 DNA sequence: TGTGCCAGCAGCTTAGACCCCCCGGGGACTAGCGGGATCCATGAGCAGTTCTTC. Amino acid sequence: CASSLDPPGTSGIHEQFF.

The chain is built from TRBV4-2 and TRBJ1-2; a possible D gene is TRBD1 (5 bases). The CDR3 covers 12 residues. The germline V gene encodes CDR1 LGHNA and CDR2 YNFKEQ. V shed 0 bases and J shed 12 bases, with 11 bases lying between them. Here the CDR3 reads CASSQDGAGDTF. The CDR3 coding sequence is TGTGCCAGCAGCCAAGATGGGGCGGGAGACACCTTC.

V gene TRBV2 combines with J gene TRBJ2-7; D is ambiguous. There are 15 residues in the CDR3. With 8 bases removed from V and 0 bases from J, the gap between germline ends came to 17 bases. In germline, CDR1 is SNHLY, CDR2 FYNNEI. The chain's CDR3 is CASCLAHQSSYEQYF. In DNA form, the CDR3 reads TGTGCCAGCTGTCTGGCCCACCAATCCTCCTACGAGCAGTACTTC.

The rearrangement joins TRBV4-3 to TRBJ2-1, with D possibly matching TRBD2 (6 bases). There are 18 residues in the CDR3. The V gene's germline CDR1 is LGHNA and CDR2 YSLEER. Trimming removed 0 bases at V and 0 bases at J, with 15 bases between. This CDR3 reads CASSQDPFSGSSYNEQFF. In DNA form, the CDR3 reads TGCGCCAGCAGCCAAGATCCGTTTAGCGGATCCTCCTACAATGAGCAGTTCTTC.

The chain recombines TRBV7-3 with TRBJ2-1; TRBD2 aligns across 7 bases. Germline trimming cut 1 base from V and 7 bases from J; bases unmatched to any gene: 7. Germline V gene data show CDR1 as SGHTA and CDR2 as FQGTGA. This CDR3 spans 15 amino acids. The CDR3 loop is CASSLMDGRKNEQFF. In nucleotides, the CDR3 is TGTGCCAGCAGCTTAATGGACGGGAGGAAGAATGAGCAGTTCTTC.